The 13 T cell receptor beta chains in this list originate from one sample, sequenced in a study of blood T cell repertoires in COVID-19. Sequencing was performed with immunoSEQ multiplex PCR; in TCRdb, only in-frame clones are kept and a portion is missing. The repertoire has roughly 500,000 clones, 89% of them found once; the top ten carry 0.75% to 0.9%. Sequencing was carried out using peripheral blood. Every receptor here comes from a man between 18 and 35 years old with COVID-19, enrolled during active disease.

This clone was recorded once. J is TRBJ2-7 and V is TRBV12-3 or TRBV12-4, with D uncertain. The CDR3 has 13 amino acids. Trimming cost V 1 base and J 3 bases, with 7 bases left between them. The CDR3 sequence is CASSLGPNYEQYF. The CDR3 DNA is TGTGCCAGCAGTTTAGGGCCCAACTACGAGCAGTACTTC.

This clone was detected a few times. The chain employs TRBV4-1 and TRBJ1-4; no clear D. The CDR3 has 16 residues. Germline CDR1 MGHRA, CDR2 YSYEKL. The V end was cut by 0 bases, the J end by 3 bases, with 11 bases between. The CDR3 loop is CASSQERSPPNEKLFF. CDR3 DNA sequence: TGCGCCAGCAGCCAAGAGAGGTCACCTCCTAATGAAAAACTGTTTTTT.

This chain connects TRBV4-1 to TRBJ2-1; 12 positions agree with TRBD2. Germline loops: CDR1 MGHRA, CDR2 YSYEKL. This CDR3 has 15 amino acids. The J segment lost 9 bases and the V segment lost 3 bases, leaving 6 bases of the junction unmatched. The CDR3 sequence is CASSQGTSGWSEQFF. In DNA, the CDR3 is TGCGCCAGCAGCCAGGGGACTAGCGGGTGGTCTGAGCAGTTCTTC.

The CDR3 sequence: CASSQEGLTGELFF. The CDR3 DNA is TGTGCCAGCAGCCAAGAGGGACTAACCGGGGAGCTGTTTTTT. The chain carries TRBV3-1 (or the pseudogene TRBV3-2) and TRBJ2-2; 7 bases match TRBD2. CDR3 length: 14 amino acids. Germline V gene sequence: CDR1 LGHDT, CDR2 YNNKEL (reference sequence). V was clipped by 0 bases and J by 5 bases; unmatched bases: 0.

CDR3 nucleotides: TGCGCCAGCAGTGCGGTCAGCTATGAGCAGTTCTTC. This encodes CASSAVSYEQFF. J is TRBJ2-1 and V is TRBV5-1; D gene uncertain. Between the trimmed V and J ends, which lost 5 bases and 8 bases, there was a span of 11 bases. Per germline, CDR1 SGHRS and CDR2 YFSETQ. This CDR3 is built from 12 residues.

This clone was observed a single time. V is TRBV20-1 and J is TRBJ2-1, with a weak D call TRBD2 (6 bases). CDR3 size: 11 residues. V lost 5 bases to trimming and J lost 10 bases, with 12 bases between them. Germline V gives CDR1 DFQATT, CDR2 SNEGSKA (reference sequence). Here the CDR3 reads CSASGVEEQFF. The CDR3 nucleotides read TGCAGTGCTTCGGGGGTAGAGGAGCAGTTCTTC.

This rearrangement joins TRBV6-2 or TRBV6-3 to TRBJ1-2; D is ambiguous. Trimming took off 5 bases at V and 6 bases at J, with 13 bases between the two ends. Germline CDR1 MNHEY, CDR2 SVGEGT. The CDR3 sequence is 13 residues long. The CDR3 DNA reads TGTGCCAGCAGTCTCGAGAGGGCGAATGGCTACACCTTC. This codes for CASSLERANGYTF.

V is TRBV4-1 and J is TRBJ2-2, with 10 bases that match TRBD2. This CDR3 has 16 amino acids. V trimming: 5 bases; J trimming: 0 bases; junction bases outside the gene matches: 3. The V gene's germline CDR1 is MGHRA and CDR2 YSYEKL. CDR3 loop: CASSWTSGANTGELFF. As DNA, the CDR3 is TGCGCCAGCAGCTGGACTAGCGGCGCGAACACCGGGGAGCTGTTTTTT.

The chain couples TRBV6-2 or TRBV6-3 to TRBJ1-3; D is undetermined. The germline V gene encodes CDR1 MNHEY and CDR2 SVGEGT. The CDR3 has 14 residues. Trimming took 4 bases from V and 4 from J, leaving 11 bases between them. This CDR3 reads CASSLNGLGNTIYF. In nucleotides, the CDR3 is TGTGCCAGCAGTTTGAATGGCTTGGGAAACACCATATATTTT.

V is TRBV7-3 and J is TRBJ2-1, with D hard to call. Per the germline V gene, CDR1 is SGHTA and CDR2 is FQGTGA. The CDR3 sequence is 13 residues long. V lost 5 bases and J 8 bases, leaving 13 bases between the germline ends. CDR3 in amino acids: CASSPVSTDEQFF. The CDR3 DNA is TGTGCCAGCAGCCCCGTATCCACGGATGAGCAGTTCTTC.

This clone occurred once. The chain combines TRBV7-9 with TRBJ2-5; D ambiguous. The length of the CDR3 is 13 residues. Germline CDR1 SEHNR, CDR2 FQNEAQ (reference sequence). V shed 5 bases and J shed 2 bases, with 9 bases lying between them. This chain's CDR3 is CASSLSLQETQYF. The DNA for the CDR3 is TGTGCCAGCAGCCTGAGCCTGCAAGAGACCCAGTACTTC.

This chain links TRBV5-1 with TRBJ1-3, with unresolved D. The V end was cut by 0 bases, the J end by 0 bases, with 7 bases between. The CDR3 loop spans 15 amino acids. Germline CDR1 SGHRS, CDR2 YFSETQ. The CDR3, as DNA: TGCGCCAGCAGCTTGGTGGGCATCTCTGGAAACACCATATATTTT. It encodes CASSLVGISGNTIYF. The full variable domain, its missing parts supplied by reference TRBV5-1 and TRBJ1-3, is KAGVTQTPRYLIKTRGQQVTLSCSPISGHRSVSWYQQTPGQGLQFLFEYFSETQRNKGNFPGRFSGRQFSNSRSEMNVSTLELGDSALYLCASSLVGISGNTIYFGEGSWLTVV.

This clone has just one count. The chain combines TRBV7-9 with TRBJ2-1; 8 positions match TRBD2. V lost 2 bases to trimming and J lost 7 bases; unmatched junction nucleotides: 7. Per germline, CDR1 SEHNR and CDR2 FQNEAQ (reference sequence). The CDR3 runs to 15 residues. The CDR3 spells CASSLPSGSANEQFF. In nucleotides, the CDR3 is TGTGCCAGCAGCTTACCCAGCGGGAGTGCTAATGAGCAGTTCTTC.